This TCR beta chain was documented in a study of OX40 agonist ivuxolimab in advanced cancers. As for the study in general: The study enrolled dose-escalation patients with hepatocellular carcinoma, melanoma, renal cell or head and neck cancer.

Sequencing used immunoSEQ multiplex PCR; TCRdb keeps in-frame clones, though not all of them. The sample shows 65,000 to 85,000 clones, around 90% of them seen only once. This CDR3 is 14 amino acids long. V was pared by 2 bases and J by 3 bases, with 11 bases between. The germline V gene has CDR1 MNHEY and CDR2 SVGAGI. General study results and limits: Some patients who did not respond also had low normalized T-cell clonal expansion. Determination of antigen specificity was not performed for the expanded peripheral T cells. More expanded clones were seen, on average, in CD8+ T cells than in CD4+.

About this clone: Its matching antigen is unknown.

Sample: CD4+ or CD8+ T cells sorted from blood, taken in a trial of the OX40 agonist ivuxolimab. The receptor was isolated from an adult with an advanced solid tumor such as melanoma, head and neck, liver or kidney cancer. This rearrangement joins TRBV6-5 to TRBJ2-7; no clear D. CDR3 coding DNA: TGTGCCAGCAGTTACGGGGAAAGGCACTACGAGCAGTACTTC. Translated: CASSYGERHYEQYF.